A single sample gave rise to the 30 T cell receptor beta chains below, sequenced in a study of shared clonotypes between healthy human individuals. Assay: immunoSEQ multiplex PCR; the TCRdb copy retains only in-frame clones and omits some. The sample carries some 2,000,000 clones, 85% to 95% recorded once. The specimen was naive CD4+ T cells sorted from blood. Subset here: CD45RA+ positively selected. The receptors originated from a man aged 18 to 29 in good health.

The genes are TRBV30 and TRBJ2-1; TRBD2 might be the D (6 bases). Between the trimmed V and J ends, which lost 4 bases and 1 base, there was a span of 17 bases. The V gene's germline CDR1 is GTSNPN and CDR2 SVGIG (reference sequence). The CDR3 consists of 16 residues. CDR3 sequence (DNA): TGTGCCTGGAAGGGGCGACCGGACTATTCCTACAATGAGCAGTTCTTC. It is translated as CAWKGRPDYSYNEQFF. The full variable domain, completed using reference TRBV30 and TRBJ2-1, is SQTIHQWPATLVQPVGSPLSLECTVEGTSNPNLYWYRQAAGRGLQLLFYSVGIGQISSEVPQNLSASRPQDRQFILSSKKLLLSDSGFYLCAWKGRPDYSYNEQFFGPGTRLTVL.

This clone was picked up one time. The V call is TRBV9, the J call TRBJ2-5; D might be TRBD2 (7 bases). Germline V gene lookup returns CDR1 SGDLS and CDR2 YYNGEE. The CDR3 is 15 residues long. Trimming took 2 bases from V and 7 from J, leaving 18 bases between them. The CDR3 DNA follows: TGTGCCAGCAGCGTTGGCGGGGGCCCCTTGGGGACCCAGTACTTC. Its protein product is CASSVGGGPLGTQYF.

This chain links TRBV6-1 with TRBJ2-3; D is possibly TRBD1 or TRBD2 (5 bases each). The CDR3 consists of 12 residues. The germline V gene has CDR1 MNHNS and CDR2 SASEGT. V lost 10 bases to trimming and J lost 2 bases, with 10 bases between them. CDR3 sequence (DNA): TGTGCCACCGGGGCGAACACAGATACGCAGTATTTT. Its protein product is CATGANTDTQYF.

V usage is TRBV7-2 and J usage is TRBJ1-2, with D hard to call. CDR3 length: 13 residues. CDR1 and CDR2 (germline): SGHTA, FQGNSA. V gave up 6 bases and J gave up 4 bases, with 12 bases separating them. CDR3 nucleotides: TGTGCCAGCAGACGGGATCCTGGCTATGGCTACACCTTC. Residues: CASRRDPGYGYTF. The variable domain in full, completed from reference TRBV7-2 and TRBJ1-2, reads GAGVSQSPSNKVTEKGKDVELRCDPISGHTALYWYRQSLGQGLEFLIYFQGNSAPDKSGLPSDRFSAERTGGSVSTLTIQRTQQEDSAVYLCASRRDPGYGYTFGSGTRLTVV.

This clone appeared a single time. This chain uses TRBV7-9 with TRBJ1-5, with D hard to call. CDR1 and CDR2 (germline): SEHNR, FQNEAQ (reference sequence). V was shortened by 0 bases and J by 7 bases, with 10 bases between the two germline ends. This CDR3 region has 14 residues. The CDR3 DNA reads as TGTGCCAGCAGCTTAGCAGGGATGGACCAGCCCCAGCATTTT. This translates into CASSLAGMDQPQHF.

The rearrangement links TRBV6-5 to TRBJ1-2; possibly TRBD1 for D (6 bases). This CDR3 is 12 amino acids long. Germline V gene lookup returns CDR1 MNHEY and CDR2 SVGAGI. The germline V and J ends were trimmed by 6 bases and 4 bases, with 9 bases remaining between them. CDR3 DNA: TGTGCCAGCAGGCGACAGGCCTATGGCTACACCTTC. It translates to CASRRQAYGYTF.

This chain links TRBV29-1 with TRBJ2-5, with D tentatively TRBD2 (6 bases). The CDR3 consists of 12 residues. V lost 4 bases, J lost 5 bases, and 11 bases lay in between. Germline values: CDR1 SQVTM, CDR2 ANQGSEA. CDR3 in amino acids: CSVAGAYETQYF. DNA of the CDR3: TGCAGCGTTGCGGGAGCTTATGAGACCCAGTACTTC.

This clone was picked up one time. The chain couples TRBV30 to TRBJ1-4, with a tentative D call TRBD1 (5 bases). V was cut by 4 bases and J by 4 bases, with 19 bases left in between. Germline CDR1 reads GTSNPN; CDR2 reads SVGIG (reference sequence). This CDR3 has 16 residues. For the CDR3, the DNA is TGTGCCTGGACCCTCGAAGGGACTTTCGGTAATGAAAAACTGTTTTTT. Translating gives CAWTLEGTFGNEKLFF.

Note on this clone: One end of the junction fails to match germline, which may point to a read error. The chain carries TRBV7-7 and TRBJ2-5; 8 bases fit TRBD2. CDR1 is SSHAT and CDR2 is FNYEAQ in the germline V gene (reference sequence). The CDR3 loop spans 15 amino acids. The CDR3 reads CASSPGGAGKETQYF. The DNA of the CDR3 is TGTGCTAGCAGTCCGGGAGGGGCCGGAAAAGAGACCCAGTACTTC.

The chain links TRBV2 to TRBJ1-5; D uncertain. This CDR3 region has 14 residues. Germline CDR1 is SNHLY and CDR2 is FYNNEI. Trimming shortened V by 6 bases and J by 1 base, and 10 bases separated the two germline ends. In DNA form, the CDR3 reads TGTGCCAGCAGGGGTGACACCAGCAATCAGCCCCAGCATTTT. Protein: CASRGDTSNQPQHF.

The chain recombines TRBV5-6 with TRBJ1-3, with 9 bases matching TRBD1. With 4 bases clipped from V and 2 bases from J, the junction kept 7 bases outside the gene matches. The CDR3 is 16 residues long. Germline CDR1 and CDR2: SGHDT and YYEEEE. The CDR3: CASSPDRGWAGNTIYF. As DNA, the CDR3 is TGTGCCAGCAGCCCGGACAGGGGTTGGGCTGGAAACACCATATATTTT.

The chain recombines TRBV13 with TRBJ1-1; 11 positions match TRBD1. The V gene's germline CDR1 is PRHDT and CDR2 FYEKMQ (reference sequence). Germline trimming cut 8 bases from V and 1 base from J; bases unmatched to any gene: 6. CDR3 length: 15 residues. The CDR3 DNA follows: TGTGCCAGCGGACAGGGGGCGATTAGGAACACTGAAGCTTTCTTT. It yields the protein CASGQGAIRNTEAFF.

As to this clone: The sample contains more than one DNA sequence encoding this CDR3. The rearrangement links TRBV25-1 to TRBJ2-7, with 7 bases aligning to TRBD1. The CDR3 sequence is 14 residues long. CDR1 is MGHDK and CDR2 is SYGVNS in the germline V gene. The V gene end was trimmed by 1 base and the J gene end by 2 bases; junction bases not matched to a gene: 2. The CDR3 nucleotides read TGTGCCAGCAGTGAATCCGGGACAGCCTACGAGCAGTACTTC. It codes for CASSESGTAYEQYF.

In this sample, this clone turned up many times. Other DNA sequences in this specimen translate into the identical CDR3. The V gene is TRBV15, the J gene TRBJ2-3, with unresolved D. From germline, CDR1 is LNHNV and CDR2 YYDKDF (reference sequence). This CDR3 contains 13 residues. Trimming stripped 0 bases from V and 6 bases from J, with 7 bases between. This chain's CDR3 is CATSRDDRDTQYF. For the CDR3, the DNA is TGTGCCACCAGCAGAGATGACCGGGATACGCAGTATTTT.

The rearrangement uses TRBV25-1 and TRBJ1-1; D is unresolved. The CDR3 spans 12 residues. Germline V CDR1 and CDR2: MGHDK, SYGVNS. V dropped 6 bases and J dropped 5 bases, with 10 bases sitting between them. The chain's CDR3 is CASSREVTEAFF. The CDR3 nucleotides read TGTGCCAGCAGCCGAGAGGTTACTGAAGCTTTCTTT.

The CDR3 is CASSLTRDREVHTF. The CDR3 bases are TGTGCCAGCAGCCTAACGCGGGACAGGGAGGTCCACACCTTC. The genes are TRBV7-2 and TRBJ1-2; 9 nucleotides match TRBD1. Per the germline V gene, CDR1 is SGHTA and CDR2 is FQGNSA. This CDR3 is 14 amino acids long. The ends lost 5 bases at V and 12 bases at J; junction bases unmatched: 13.

The J gene is TRBJ1-6, the V gene TRBV6-5; perhaps TRBD1 as D (6 bases). The CDR3 runs 14 residues. The germline V gene encodes CDR1 MNHEY and CDR2 SVGAGI. Between the trimmed V and J ends, which lost 6 bases and 4 bases, there was a span of 10 bases. CDR3 loop: CASRPDSYNSPLHF. The DNA of the CDR3 is TGTGCCAGCAGACCGGACAGTTATAATTCACCCCTCCACTTT.

The V call is TRBV9, the J call TRBJ2-2; the D is unclear. CDR3 length equals 15 residues. CDR1 is SGDLS and CDR2 is YYNGEE in the germline V gene. Trimming shortened V by 0 bases and J by 1 base, and 7 bases separated the two germline ends. The CDR3 DNA is TGTGCCAGCAGCGTAGTTGCCGGGAACACCGGGGAGCTGTTTTTT. Residues: CASSVVAGNTGELFF.

This clone appeared a single time. This sample includes further DNA sequences coding for the same CDR3. The genes are TRBV7-2 and TRBJ1-2; tentative D call: TRBD1 (6 bases). The germline V gene encodes CDR1 SGHTA and CDR2 FQGNSA. The CDR3 is made up of 14 amino acids. V was cut by 1 base and J by 0 bases, with 6 bases left in between. The CDR3 spells CASSLGQANYGYTF. In DNA, the CDR3 is TGTGCCAGCAGCTTAGGACAGGCTAACTATGGCTACACCTTC.

The CDR3 protein is CASSRLESGELFF. For the CDR3, the DNA is TGTGCCAGCTCACGACTAGAGTCCGGGGAGCTGTTTTTT. The rearrangement joins TRBV18 to TRBJ2-2; a weak D match, TRBD2 (6 bases). From germline, CDR1 is KGHSH and CDR2 LQKENI. V was shortened by 4 bases and J by 6 bases, with 9 bases between the two germline ends. CDR3 length: 13 amino acids.

In this sample, this clone turned up a few times. The CDR3 DNA sequence: TGTGCCAGCAGTGACCGGACCCATAACTACGAGCAGTACTTC. It specifies CASSDRTHNYEQYF. V is TRBV2 and J is TRBJ2-5, with D hard to call. The end of the DNA is better explained by TRBJ2-7, so the J call may be wrong. Looked up from germline, CDR1 is SNHLY and CDR2 is FYNNEI. There are 14 residues in the CDR3.

On this clone itself: Other DNA sequences of this sample code for an identical CDR3. In nucleotides, the CDR3 is TGTGCCAGCAGTAGACAGGGCTCCTCTGGAAACACCATATATTTT. It is translated as CASSRQGSSGNTIYF. V gene TRBV6-5 combines with J gene TRBJ1-3; 7 nucleotides align to TRBD1. J gave up 0 bases and V 5 bases, and 4 bases lay outside the gene matches. CDR1 is MNHEY, CDR2 SVGAGI, per germline. The length of the CDR3 is 15 residues.

CDR3 sequence reads: CASSGNRVYSGNTIYF. The CDR3 nucleotides are TGTGCCAGCAGCGGAAACAGGGTTTACTCTGGAAACACCATATATTTT. The chain uses TRBV5-6 and TRBJ1-3, with D possibly TRBD1 on 6 matching bases. CDR3 length equals 16 residues. Germline CDR1 is SGHDT and CDR2 is YYEEEE. V lost 4 bases and J lost 0, with 14 bases in between.

The chain has TRBV5-5 and TRBJ1-4; no definite D call. Looked up from germline, CDR1 is SGHKS and CDR2 is YYEKEE (reference sequence). V was clipped by 3 bases and J by 5 bases, with 11 bases between them. The CDR3 sequence is 14 residues long. DNA of the CDR3: TGTGCCAGCAGCTATACGGGAGGGAATGAAAAACTGTTTTTT. It specifies CASSYTGGNEKLFF.

The chain joins TRBV5-8 to TRBJ2-1; D might be TRBD2 (5 bases). Trimming pared 0 bases from V and 8 bases from J, leaving 9 bases between. Germline V CDR1 and CDR2: SGHTS, YDEGEE. The CDR3 is 13 amino acids. CDR3 nucleotide sequence: TGTGCCAGCAGCTTGGCTGGAGGCCATGAGCAGTTCTTC. Protein sequence: CASSLAGGHEQFF.

The chain joins TRBV19 to TRBJ1-4; D uncertain. Germline V gene lookup returns CDR1 LNHDA and CDR2 SQIVND (reference sequence). CDR3 length: 16 amino acids. V gave up 9 bases and J gave up 4 bases, with 21 bases separating them. The CDR3 spells CARADSGYWINEKLFF. Here the CDR3 DNA reads TGTGCCAGAGCGGACTCGGGGTACTGGATTAATGAAAAACTGTTTTTT.

With regard to this clone: This may come from a read error, since a much larger clone is one base off. J is TRBJ1-1 and V is TRBV5-1; weak D call: TRBD1 (6 bases). Trimming took off 3 bases at V and 3 bases at J, with 12 bases between the two ends. In germline, CDR1 is SGHRS, CDR2 YFSETQ. The CDR3 extends over 14 amino acids. The CDR3 DNA follows: TGCGCCAGCAGCTGGGACGAGGGGGACACTGAAGCTTTCTTT. This codes for CASSWDEGDTEAFF.

The chain combines TRBV5-1 with TRBJ2-1; perhaps TRBD1 as D (5 bases). This CDR3 has 14 residues. Between the trimmed V and J ends, which lost 4 bases and 8 bases, there was a span of 16 bases. Germline CDR1 SGHRS, CDR2 YFSETQ. The CDR3 DNA reads TGCGCCAGCAGCCCTTTGGTAGGGGTCGATGAGCAGTTCTTC. As protein: CASSPLVGVDEQFF.

The chain employs TRBV7-8 and TRBJ2-3; 12 positions match TRBD2. With V trimmed by 5 bases and J by 0 bases, 9 bases remained unmatched. Germline V gene lookup returns CDR1 SGHVS and CDR2 FQNEAQ. The CDR3 length is 18 residues. The CDR3 sequence is CASSQTSGGTVSTDTQYF. In nucleotides, the CDR3 is TGTGCCAGCAGCCAGACTAGCGGGGGTACGGTCAGCACAGATACGCAGTATTTT.

CDR3 residues: CASSYRRQGASEQYF. The CDR3, as DNA: TGTGCCAGCAGTTACCGAAGGCAGGGGGCGAGCGAGCAGTACTTC. V usage is TRBV6-5 and J usage is TRBJ2-7; 8 positions match TRBD1. V gave up 2 bases and J gave up 6 bases; unmatched junction bases: 9. This CDR3 region has 15 residues. Germline CDR1 reads MNHEY; CDR2 reads SVGAGI.